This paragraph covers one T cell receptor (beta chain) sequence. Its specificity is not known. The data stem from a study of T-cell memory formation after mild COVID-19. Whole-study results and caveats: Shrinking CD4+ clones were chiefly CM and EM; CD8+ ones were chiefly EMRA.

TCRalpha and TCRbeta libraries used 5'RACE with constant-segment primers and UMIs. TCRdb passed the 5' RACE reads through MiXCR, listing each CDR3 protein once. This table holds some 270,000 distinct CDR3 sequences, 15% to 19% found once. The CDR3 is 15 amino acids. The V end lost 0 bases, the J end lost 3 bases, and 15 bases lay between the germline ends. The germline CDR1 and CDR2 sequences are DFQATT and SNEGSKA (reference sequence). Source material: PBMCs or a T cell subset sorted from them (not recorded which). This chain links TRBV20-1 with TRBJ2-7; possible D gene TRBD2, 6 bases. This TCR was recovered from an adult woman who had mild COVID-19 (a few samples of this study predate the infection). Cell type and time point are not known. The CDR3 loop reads CSARDLGGGGYEQYF. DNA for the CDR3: TGCAGTGCTAGAGATCTTGGGGGAGGAGGCTACGAGCAGTACTTC.